The 28 T cell receptor beta chains below were found in one sample sequenced in a study of spatial heterogeneity in lung cancer. TCRdb processed the 5' RACE reads anew with MiXCR; each CDR3 protein has one entry. The sample consists of tens of thousands of distinct CDR3 sequences, 6.5% to 7.5% of them appearing once. The time point denotes: blood at routine non-recurrence follow-up after resection. Sequencing of whole RNA from tumor, nontumor lung or frozen PBMC involved no sorting. The sequences come from PBMCs, collected at follow-up. Every receptor here comes from a female donor with early-stage non-small cell lung cancer.

The chain is built from TRBV15 and TRBJ1-6; D remains unclear. V was cut by 0 bases and J by 6 bases, with 9 bases left in between. Germline V gives CDR1 LNHNV, CDR2 YYDKDF (reference sequence). CDR3 size: 15 residues. The CDR3 is CATSRDPVTNSPLHF. The CDR3 DNA sequence: TGTGCCACCAGCAGAGATCCGGTTACTAATTCACCCCTCCACTTT.

This sequence joins TRBV12-3 or TRBV12-4 and TRBJ1-4, with a tentative D call TRBD1 (6 bases). V gave up 7 bases and J gave up 0 bases, with 9 bases separating them. The CDR3 totals 14 residues. The CDR3 protein is CASTRTATNEKLFF. The CDR3 DNA reads as TGTGCCAGCACCAGGACAGCAACTAATGAAAAACTGTTTTTT.

The table lists this clonotype with many counts. The gene calls are TRBV7-2 and TRBJ2-2; D not resolved. Germline assignment: CDR1 SGHTA and CDR2 FQGNSA. The CDR3 loop spans 14 amino acids. V was trimmed by 1 base and J by 5 bases, leaving 8 bases between them. The DNA of the CDR3 is TGTGCCAGCAGCTTAGGCCCATCGACCGGGGAGCTGTTTTTT. It specifies CASSLGPSTGELFF.

The CDR3 sequence is CASSVDPAGSSYNEQFF. CDR3 bases: TGTGCCAGCAGCGTAGATCCTGCGGGGAGCTCCTACAATGAGCAGTTCTTC. The genes are TRBV9 and TRBJ2-1, with D perhaps TRBD2 (6 bases). The CDR3 loop spans 17 amino acids. Trimming stripped 0 bases from V and 0 bases from J, with 13 bases between. Germline V CDR1 and CDR2: SGDLS, YYNGEE.

The chain links TRBV20-1 to TRBJ2-1; D tentatively fits TRBD1 or TRBD2 (5 bases each). The CDR3 runs to 14 residues. Between the trimmed V and J ends, which lost 1 base and 6 bases, there was a span of 13 bases. The germline CDR1 and CDR2 sequences are DFQATT and SNEGSKA (reference sequence). CDR3 sequence (DNA): TGCAGTGCTAGAGGTTGGACCGGGGCCAATGAGCAGTTCTTC. Translated, it gives CSARGWTGANEQFF.

This clonotype was seen ten or more times. One end of the junction fails to match germline, which may point to a read error. The chain links TRBV5-5 to TRBJ2-3; D is perhaps TRBD2 (5 bases). The CDR3 is 17 residues long. Looked up from germline, CDR1 is SGHKS and CDR2 is YYEKEE (reference sequence). The CDR3 nucleotides are TGTGCCAGCAGCTTGGAGACCAACTGGGCTAGCACAGATACGCAGTATTTC. Its translation is CASSLETNWASTDTQYF.

CDR3 nucleotides: TGTGCCAGCAGACTACACAATGGGGGTCAGCCCCAGCATTTT. Protein product: CASRLHNGGQPQHF. The chain links TRBV28 to TRBJ1-5; possible D gene TRBD1, 5 bases. The CDR3 length is 14 residues. Germline V gene sequence: CDR1 MDHEN, CDR2 SYDVKM. V lost 6 bases and J lost 6, with 15 bases in between.

This clonotype turned up a few times. V usage is TRBV6-2 or TRBV6-3 and J usage is TRBJ1-1; TRBD1 matches at 7 bases. V lost 7 bases to trimming and J lost 6 bases; unmatched junction nucleotides: 5. Germline-derived CDR1 and CDR2 are MNHEY and SVGEGT. The CDR3 contains 12 residues. The CDR3 is CASTFTGAEAFF. CDR3 sequence (DNA): TGTGCCAGCACCTTCACAGGGGCTGAAGCTTTCTTT.

V is TRBV5-1 and J is TRBJ2-5, with unresolved D. The CDR3 is 14 amino acids. The germline V gene has CDR1 SGHRS and CDR2 YFSETQ. The V gene lost 2 bases and the J gene lost 2 bases, with 10 bases spanning the gap. CDR3 coding DNA: TGCGCCAGCAGCTTTCCGCTGGGACAAGAGACCCAGTACTTC. Protein sequence: CASSFPLGQETQYF.

There are many counts of this clonotype. The chain joins TRBV5-1 to TRBJ2-5; the D is unclear. The germline V and J ends were trimmed by 0 bases and 1 base, with 7 bases remaining between them. The V gene's germline CDR1 is SGHRS and CDR2 YFSETQ. This CDR3 has 14 residues. Here the CDR3 reads CASSLVPSQETQYF. The CDR3 nucleotides read TGCGCCAGCAGCTTGGTCCCCAGCCAAGAGACCCAGTACTTC.

This clonotype has a count of ten or more. The rearrangement joins TRBV11-2 to TRBJ2-5, with D unclear. This CDR3 comprises 12 residues. Trimming left V 2 bases short and J 0 bases short, with 1 base between. CDR1 is SGHAT and CDR2 is FQNNGV in the germline V gene. CDR3: CASSLNQETQYF. The CDR3, as DNA: TGTGCCAGCAGCTTAAACCAAGAGACCCAGTACTTC. Full variable domain (outside the CDR3, taken from reference TRBV11-2 and TRBJ2-5): EAGVAQSPRYKIIEKRQSVAFWCNPISGHATLYWYQQILGQGPKLLIQFQNNGVVDDSQLPKDRFSAERLKGVDSTLKIQPAKLEDSAVYLCASSLNQETQYFGPGTRLLVL.

This clonotype has only a few counts. J is TRBJ2-3 and V is TRBV28; 8 bases are shared with TRBD2. The CDR3 has 14 amino acids. After removal of 10 bases from V and 4 bases from J, the junction contained 10 bases not matched to a gene. Germline V CDR1 and CDR2: MDHEN, SYDVKM. The CDR3 region is CATNLGGGPDTQYF. The CDR3 nucleotides read TGTGCCACCAACCTCGGGGGGGGCCCAGATACGCAGTATTTT.

The chain uses TRBV3-1 and TRBJ2-2; TRBD1 matches at 7 bases. The V and J ends lost 5 bases and 7 bases, in that order; junction bases with no gene match: 4. Germline CDR1 LGHDT, CDR2 YNNKEL (reference sequence). The CDR3 loop spans 13 amino acids. The CDR3 DNA follows: TGTGCCAGCAGCTTTCGACAGGGCGGGGAGCTGTTTTTT. This sequence encodes CASSFRQGGELFF.

There are a few counts of this clonotype. This chain connects TRBV6-1 to TRBJ2-7, with 11 bases aligning to TRBD1. The CDR3 loop spans 15 amino acids. V lost 2 bases to trimming and J lost 3 bases; unmatched junction nucleotides: 3. Germline loops: CDR1 MNHNS, CDR2 SASEGT. The DNA of the CDR3 is TGTGCCAGCAGTGAAAGGGACAGGGGGAACTACGAGCAGTACTTC. Amino acid sequence: CASSERDRGNYEQYF.

There are a few counts of this clonotype. The gene calls are TRBV27 and TRBJ2-1; the D is unclear. V lost 5 bases to trimming and J lost 4 bases, with 12 bases between them. This CDR3 spans 14 amino acids. Germline CDR1 reads MNHEY; CDR2 reads SMNVEV (reference sequence). The CDR3 coding sequence is TGTGCCAGCAGTCCCCACCGGGTTTACAATGAGCAGTTCTTC. Translating it yields CASSPHRVYNEQFF.

The V call is TRBV24-1, the J call TRBJ1-1; 10 nucleotides match TRBD1. There are 15 residues in the CDR3. Germline V gene data show CDR1 as KGHDR and CDR2 as SFDVKD. V shed 4 bases, J shed 3 bases, and the junction held 4 bases outside the gene matches. The CDR3 sequence is CATSDPGTGDTEAFF. The CDR3 bases are TGTGCCACCAGTGACCCTGGGACAGGGGACACTGAAGCTTTCTTT.

This clonotype showed up many times. The rearrangement links TRBV4-1 to TRBJ1-5, with D possibly being TRBD1 (6 bases). Trimming stripped 10 bases from V and 4 bases from J, with 14 bases between. The CDR3 spans 13 residues. The V gene's germline CDR1 is MGHRA and CDR2 YSYEKL. The chain's CDR3 is CANKRTVNQPQHF. The CDR3 region has the DNA TGCGCCAACAAAAGGACAGTGAATCAGCCCCAGCATTTT.

This clonotype was recorded a few times. The chain employs TRBV5-1 and TRBJ1-6, with 8 bases that match TRBD1. V was pared by 3 bases and J by 8 bases, with 10 bases of the junction left unmatched. CDR1 and CDR2 (germline): SGHRS, YFSETQ. The CDR3 consists of 16 residues. CDR3 sequence: CASSSSGQGAYSPLHF. CDR3 DNA: TGCGCCAGCAGCTCGAGCGGACAGGGCGCCTATTCACCCCTCCACTTT.

This clonotype was seen a few times. The gene calls are TRBV3-1 and TRBJ2-3; TRBD1 matches at 8 bases. Germline CDR1 reads LGHDT; CDR2 reads YNNKEL (reference sequence). The CDR3 contains 14 residues. Trimming at V came to 9 bases and at J to 2 bases, leaving 7 bases not matched to a gene. The CDR3 here is CASSTGALTDTQYF. The CDR3 nucleotides are TGTGCCAGTTCGACAGGGGCCCTCACAGATACGCAGTATTTT.

This clonotype showed up many times. The V call is TRBV10-2, the J call TRBJ2-1; TRBD1 or TRBD2 may be the D gene (7 bases each). Per germline, CDR1 WSHSY and CDR2 SAAADI. The V end was cut by 4 bases, the J end by 3 bases, with 19 bases between. CDR3 length: 17 residues. The CDR3 reads CASSGTQGGGDYNEQFF. DNA for the CDR3: TGCGCCAGCAGTGGTACCCAGGGGGGAGGGGACTACAATGAGCAGTTCTTC.

This clonotype was seen a handful of times. The chain employs TRBV7-2 and TRBJ2-3; D tentatively fits TRBD1 or TRBD2 (5 bases each). Germline values: CDR1 SGHTA, CDR2 FQGNSA. V shed 1 base and J shed 1 base, with 18 bases lying between them. This CDR3 is built from 18 residues. CDR3 in amino acids: CASSLGGTLRMGTDTQYF. CDR3 nucleotides: TGTGCCAGCAGCTTAGGGGGGACCTTGAGGATGGGCACAGATACGCAGTATTTT.

As to this clonotype: This sequence may be a read error, since a much larger clone differs from it by one base. V and J are TRBV7-2 and TRBJ2-2, with 11 nucleotides matching TRBD2. The CDR3 sequence is 15 residues long. Germline V gene lookup returns CDR1 SGHTA and CDR2 FQGNSA. The CDR3 DNA reads TGTGCCAGCAATAGAGGGACTAGCGGCACCGGGGTGCTGTTTTTT. Its translation is CASNRGTSGTGVLFF.

The genes are TRBV5-1 and TRBJ2-7; D is possibly TRBD1 (6 bases). V was cut by 4 bases and J by 4 bases, with 9 bases left in between. Germline V lookup: CDR1 SGHRS, CDR2 YFSETQ. This CDR3 comprises 12 residues. The CDR3 DNA reads as TGCGCCAGCAGCCAAGACAGGTACGAGCAGTACTTC. It translates to CASSQDRYEQYF. The whole variable domain, remainder taken from reference TRBV5-1 and TRBJ2-7, is KAGVTQTPRYLIKTRGQQVTLSCSPISGHRSVSWYQQTPGQGLQFLFEYFSETQRNKGNFPGRFSGRQFSNSRSEMNVSTLELGDSALYLCASSQDRYEQYFGPGTRLTVT.

The table lists this clonotype with a few counts. The chain's CDR3 is CASSLRGYTEAFF. CDR3 nucleotides: TGCGCCAGCAGTCTTAGGGGTTACACTGAAGCTTTCTTT. V gene TRBV5-1 combines with J gene TRBJ1-1, with D perhaps matching TRBD1 (5 bases). Per germline, CDR1 SGHRS and CDR2 YFSETQ. The CDR3 runs 13 residues. V was pared by 5 bases and J by 3 bases, with 11 bases between.

This clonotype was counted a few times. The chain combines TRBV29-1 with TRBJ2-1, with a possible D match to TRBD1 (5 bases). V was shortened by 6 bases and J by 7 bases, with 13 bases between the two germline ends. There are 12 residues in the CDR3. CDR1 is SQVTM, CDR2 ANQGSEA, per germline. DNA for the CDR3: TGCAGCGTGGGGCACGCTAGAAATGAGCAGTTCTTC. Amino acids: CSVGHARNEQFF.

Ten or more counts support this clonotype. This sequence joins TRBV5-4 and TRBJ2-2; D unclear. The length of the CDR3 is 14 residues. The V and J ends lost 5 bases and 1 base respectively, with 9 bases between them. From germline, CDR1 is SGHNT and CDR2 YYREEE (reference sequence). The CDR3 here is CASRVRGNTGELFF. The DNA of the CDR3 is TGTGCCAGCAGGGTGAGAGGGAACACCGGGGAGCTGTTTTTT.

A few counts support this clonotype. This rearrangement joins TRBV6-1 to TRBJ2-6; unclear D gene. Germline V gene lookup returns CDR1 MNHNS and CDR2 SASEGT. Trimming took off 7 bases at V and 3 bases at J, with 10 bases between the two ends. This CDR3 is built from 14 residues. The CDR3 reads CASNPDFGANVLTF. CDR3 nucleotides: TGTGCCAGCAACCCGGATTTTGGGGCCAACGTCCTGACTTTC.

This clonotype was picked up many times. The genes are TRBV6-6 and TRBJ2-3; D is ambiguous. The CDR3 consists of 11 residues. Between the trimmed V and J ends, which lost 7 bases and 8 bases, there was a span of 10 bases. Germline V gene lookup returns CDR1 MNHNY and CDR2 SVGAGI (reference sequence). The CDR3 loop reads CASTTQVTQYF. DNA of the CDR3: TGTGCCAGCACCACCCAAGTTACGCAGTATTTT.